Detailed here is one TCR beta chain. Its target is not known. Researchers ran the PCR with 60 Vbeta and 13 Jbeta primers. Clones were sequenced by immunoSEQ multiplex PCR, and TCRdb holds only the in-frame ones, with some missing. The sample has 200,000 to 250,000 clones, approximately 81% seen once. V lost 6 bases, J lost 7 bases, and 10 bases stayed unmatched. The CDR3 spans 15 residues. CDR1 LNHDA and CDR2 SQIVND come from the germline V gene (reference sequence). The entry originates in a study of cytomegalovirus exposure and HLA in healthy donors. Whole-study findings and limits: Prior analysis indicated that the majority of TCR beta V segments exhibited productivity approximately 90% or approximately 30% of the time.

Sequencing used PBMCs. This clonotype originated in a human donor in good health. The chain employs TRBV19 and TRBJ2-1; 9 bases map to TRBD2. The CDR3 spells CASRELAGEGNEQFF. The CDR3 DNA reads TGTGCCAGTAGAGAATTAGCGGGAGAAGGGAATGAGCAGTTCTTC.